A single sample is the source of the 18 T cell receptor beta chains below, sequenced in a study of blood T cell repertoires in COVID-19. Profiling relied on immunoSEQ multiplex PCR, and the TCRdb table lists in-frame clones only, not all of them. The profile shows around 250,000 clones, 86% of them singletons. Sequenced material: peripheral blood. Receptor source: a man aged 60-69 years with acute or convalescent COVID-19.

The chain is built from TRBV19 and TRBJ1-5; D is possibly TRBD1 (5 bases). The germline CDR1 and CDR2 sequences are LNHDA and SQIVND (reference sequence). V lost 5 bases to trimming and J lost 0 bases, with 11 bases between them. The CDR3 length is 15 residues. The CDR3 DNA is TGTGCCAGTAGTCTCTCAGGGCTTAGCAATCAGCCCCAGCATTTT. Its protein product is CASSLSGLSNQPQHF.

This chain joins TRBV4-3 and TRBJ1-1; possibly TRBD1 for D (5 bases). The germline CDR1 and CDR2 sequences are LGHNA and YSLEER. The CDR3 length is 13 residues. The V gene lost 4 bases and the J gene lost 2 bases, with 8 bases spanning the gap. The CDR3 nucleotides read TGCGCCAGCAGCCCGGGACTAAACACTGAAGCTTTCTTT. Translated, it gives CASSPGLNTEAFF.

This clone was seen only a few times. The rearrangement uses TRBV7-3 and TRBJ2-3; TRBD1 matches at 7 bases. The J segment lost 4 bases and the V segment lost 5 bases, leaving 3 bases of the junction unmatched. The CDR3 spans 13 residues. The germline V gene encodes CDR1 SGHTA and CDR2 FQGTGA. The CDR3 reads CASSHGTADTQYF. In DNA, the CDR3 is TGTGCCAGCAGCCACGGGACAGCAGATACGCAGTATTTT. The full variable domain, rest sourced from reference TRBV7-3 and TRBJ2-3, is GAGVSQTPSNKVTEKGKYVELRCDPISGHTALYWYRQSLGQGPEFLIYFQGTGAADDSGLPNDRFFAVRPEGSVSTLKIQRTERGDSAVYLCASSHGTADTQYFGPGTRLTVL.

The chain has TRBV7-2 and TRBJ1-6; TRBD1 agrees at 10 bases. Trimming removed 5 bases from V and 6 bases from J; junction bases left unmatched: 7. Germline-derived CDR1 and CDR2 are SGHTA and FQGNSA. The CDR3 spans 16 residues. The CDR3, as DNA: TGTGCCAGCAGCGCAACCGGGACAGGGGTTAATTCACCCCTCCACTTT. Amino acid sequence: CASSATGTGVNSPLHF.

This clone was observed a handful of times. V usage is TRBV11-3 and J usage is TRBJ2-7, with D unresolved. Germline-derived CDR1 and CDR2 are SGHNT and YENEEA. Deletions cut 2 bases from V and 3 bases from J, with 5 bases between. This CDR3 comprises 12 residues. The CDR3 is CASSLSRYEQYF. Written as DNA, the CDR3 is TGTGCCAGCAGCTTAAGCCGCTACGAGCAGTACTTC. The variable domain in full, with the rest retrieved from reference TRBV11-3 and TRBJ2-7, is EAGVVQSPRYKIIEKKQPVAFWCNPISGHNTLYWYLQNLGQGPELLIRYENEEAVDDSQLPKDRFSAERLKGVDSTLKIQPAELGDSAVYLCASSLSRYEQYFGPGTRLTVT.

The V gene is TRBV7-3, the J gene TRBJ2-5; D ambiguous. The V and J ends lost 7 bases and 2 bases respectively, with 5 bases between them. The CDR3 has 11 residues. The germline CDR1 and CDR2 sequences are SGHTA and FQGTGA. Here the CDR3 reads CASILQETQYF. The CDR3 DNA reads TGTGCCAGCATCCTTCAAGAGACCCAGTACTTC.

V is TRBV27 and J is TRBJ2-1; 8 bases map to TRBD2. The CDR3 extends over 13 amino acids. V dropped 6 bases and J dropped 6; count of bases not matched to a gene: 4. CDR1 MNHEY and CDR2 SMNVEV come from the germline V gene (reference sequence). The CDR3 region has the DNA TGTGCCAGCAGACTAGCGGACATCAATGAGCAGTTCTTC. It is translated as CASRLADINEQFF.

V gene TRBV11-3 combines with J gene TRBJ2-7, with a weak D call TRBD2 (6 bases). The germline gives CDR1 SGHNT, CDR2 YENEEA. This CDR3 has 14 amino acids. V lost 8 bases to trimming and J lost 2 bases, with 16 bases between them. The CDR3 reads CASGHGTQTYEQYF. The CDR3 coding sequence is TGTGCCAGCGGCCACGGGACTCAAACCTACGAGCAGTACTTC.

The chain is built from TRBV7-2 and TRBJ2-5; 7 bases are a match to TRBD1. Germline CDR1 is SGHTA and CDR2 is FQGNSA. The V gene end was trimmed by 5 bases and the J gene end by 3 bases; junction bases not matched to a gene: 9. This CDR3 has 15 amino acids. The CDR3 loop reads CASSRQTGRKETQYF. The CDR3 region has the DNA TGTGCCAGCAGCCGCCAGACAGGGAGAAAAGAGACCCAGTACTTC.

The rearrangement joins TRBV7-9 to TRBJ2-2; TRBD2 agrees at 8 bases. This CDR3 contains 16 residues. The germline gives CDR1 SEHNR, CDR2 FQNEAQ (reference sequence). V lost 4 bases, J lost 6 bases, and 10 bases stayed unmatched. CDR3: CASSSSGGYVPGELFF. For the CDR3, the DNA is TGTGCCAGCAGCTCTTCGGGGGGGTACGTTCCCGGGGAGCTGTTTTTT.

CDR3 sequence: CASSQGQGTDTEAFF. The CDR3 DNA is TGTGCCAGCAGCCAGGGACAGGGGACGGACACTGAAGCTTTCTTT. V gene TRBV11-2 combines with J gene TRBJ1-1; 10 bases match TRBD1. V was pared by 5 bases and J by 3 bases, with 6 bases of the junction left unmatched. The CDR3 sequence is 15 residues long. From germline, CDR1 is SGHAT and CDR2 FQNNGV.

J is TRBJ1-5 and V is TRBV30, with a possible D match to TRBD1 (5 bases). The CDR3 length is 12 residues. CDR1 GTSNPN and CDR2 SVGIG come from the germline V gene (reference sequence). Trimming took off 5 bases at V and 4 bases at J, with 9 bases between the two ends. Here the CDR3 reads CAWDSPNQPQHF. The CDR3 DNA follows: TGTGCCTGGGACAGTCCAAATCAGCCCCAGCATTTT.

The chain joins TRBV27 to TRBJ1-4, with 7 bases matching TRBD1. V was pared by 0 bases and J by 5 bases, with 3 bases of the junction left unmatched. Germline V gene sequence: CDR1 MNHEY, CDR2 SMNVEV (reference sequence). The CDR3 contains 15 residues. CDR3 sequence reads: CASSLSAGGNEKLFF. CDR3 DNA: TGTGCCAGCAGTTTATCGGCAGGGGGAAATGAAAAACTGTTTTTT.

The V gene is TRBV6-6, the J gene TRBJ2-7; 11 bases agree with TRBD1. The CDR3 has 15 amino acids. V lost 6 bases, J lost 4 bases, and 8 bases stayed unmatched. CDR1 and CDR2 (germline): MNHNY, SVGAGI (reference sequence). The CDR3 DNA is TGTGCCAGCAGCCAACCGGGACAGGGGGTATACGAGCAGTACTTC. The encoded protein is CASSQPGQGVYEQYF.

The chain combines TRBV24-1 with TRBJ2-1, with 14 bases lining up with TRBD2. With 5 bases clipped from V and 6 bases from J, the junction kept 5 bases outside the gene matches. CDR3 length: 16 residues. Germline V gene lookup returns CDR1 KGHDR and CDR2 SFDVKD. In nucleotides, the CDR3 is TGTGCCACCAGTGTCACGACTAGCGGGAGGGGCAATGAGCAGTTCTTC. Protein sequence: CATSVTTSGRGNEQFF.

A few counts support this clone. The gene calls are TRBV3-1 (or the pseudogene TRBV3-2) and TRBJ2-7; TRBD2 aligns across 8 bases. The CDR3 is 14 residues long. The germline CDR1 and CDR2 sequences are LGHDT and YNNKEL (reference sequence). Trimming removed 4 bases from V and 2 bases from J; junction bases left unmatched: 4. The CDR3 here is CASSPGLGAYEQYF. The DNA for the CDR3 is TGTGCCAGCAGCCCGGGACTAGGAGCCTACGAGCAGTACTTC.

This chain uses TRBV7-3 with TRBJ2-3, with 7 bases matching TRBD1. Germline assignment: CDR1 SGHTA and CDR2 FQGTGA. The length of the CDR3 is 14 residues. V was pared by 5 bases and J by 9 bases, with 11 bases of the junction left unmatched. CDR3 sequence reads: CASSRILGGETQYF. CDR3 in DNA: TGTGCCAGCAGCCGGATCCTAGGGGGCGAGACGCAGTATTTT.

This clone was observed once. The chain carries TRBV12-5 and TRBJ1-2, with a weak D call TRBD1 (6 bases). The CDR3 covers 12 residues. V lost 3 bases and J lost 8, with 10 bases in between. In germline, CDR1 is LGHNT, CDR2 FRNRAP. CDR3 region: CASGLWGQGYTF. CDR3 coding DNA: TGTGCTAGTGGTTTATGGGGGCAAGGCTACACCTTC.